This passage covers 20 T cell receptor beta chains from one sample sequenced in a study of blood T cell repertoires in COVID-19. Clones were read by immunoSEQ multiplex PCR, and TCRdb kept only the in-frame ones, dropping some. The table has approximately 120,000 clones, more than 65% seen once. The material sequenced was peripheral blood. These receptors were taken from a human donor in a cohort sampled during active COVID-19.

This chain joins TRBV19 and TRBJ2-7; 8 bases match TRBD2. Germline values: CDR1 LNHDA, CDR2 SQIVND (reference sequence). The CDR3 sequence is 12 residues long. The J segment lost 3 bases and the V segment lost 6 bases, leaving 1 base of the junction unmatched. The chain's CDR3 is CASSGGGYEQYF. The DNA of the CDR3 is TGTGCCAGTAGCGGGGGGGGCTACGAGCAGTACTTC.

CDR3 protein: CASSKGGVRDLNEKLFF. The CDR3 DNA is TGTGCCAGCAGCAAGGGAGGGGTTCGGGATCTTAATGAAAAACTGTTTTTT. This rearrangement joins TRBV21-1 to TRBJ1-4. TRBV21-1 corresponds to a pseudogene. The CDR3 sequence is 17 residues long.

Only one count was recorded for this clone. The chain links TRBV12-3 or TRBV12-4 to TRBJ2-7; 7 nucleotides agree with TRBD2. The J segment lost 7 bases and the V segment lost 4 bases, leaving 4 bases of the junction unmatched. This CDR3 has 12 amino acids. CDR3 residues: CASSSSAGEQYF. CDR3 coding DNA: TGTGCCAGCAGTTCATCAGCGGGGGAGCAGTACTTC.

This clone was seen just once. The chain has TRBV30 and TRBJ1-2; 9 nucleotides line up with TRBD1. V was clipped by 5 bases and J by 3 bases; unmatched bases: 7. The CDR3 loop spans 14 amino acids. Per the germline V gene, CDR1 is GTSNPN and CDR2 is SVGIG (reference sequence). The CDR3 reads CAWAKTGGYYGYTF. The CDR3 DNA is TGTGCCTGGGCGAAGACAGGGGGATACTATGGCTACACCTTC.

CDR3 protein: CASSKVRDRDITKNIQYF. The DNA of the CDR3 is TGTGCCAGCAGCAAAGTCCGGGACAGGGATATTACCAAAAACATTCAGTACTTC. V gene TRBV21-1 combines with J gene TRBJ2-4; TRBD1, the table's D call, lacks a check against the DNA. TRBV21-1 is deemed a pseudogene. This CDR3 region has 18 residues.

The rearrangement links TRBV5-6 to TRBJ2-2, with D maybe TRBD1 (6 bases). The CDR3 runs 15 residues. V shed 2 bases and J shed 6 bases, with 14 bases lying between them. The germline V gene has CDR1 SGHDT and CDR2 YYEEEE. The CDR3 sequence: CASSFLTRGAGELFF. CDR3 nucleotide sequence: TGTGCCAGCAGCTTTTTAACCAGGGGAGCCGGGGAGCTGTTTTTT.

V gene TRBV3-1 (or the pseudogene TRBV3-2) combines with J gene TRBJ1-2, with 9 positions matching TRBD1. Germline V gene data show CDR1 as LGHDT and CDR2 as YNNKEL (reference sequence). The V and J ends lost 4 bases and 4 bases, in that order; junction bases with no gene match: 7. The CDR3 loop spans 15 amino acids. CDR3 loop: CASSRPGQGCYGYTF. CDR3 nucleotides: TGTGCCAGCAGCCGCCCGGGACAGGGTTGCTATGGCTACACCTTC.

The chain uses TRBV30 and TRBJ1-6; 8 bases are a match to TRBD1. Germline CDR1 and CDR2: GTSNPN and SVGIG (reference sequence). The CDR3 runs 16 residues. V gave up 4 bases and J gave up 8 bases; unmatched junction bases: 13. The CDR3 DNA follows: TGTGCCTGGACTCGGACAGGGAATACGGGGGATTCACCCCTCCACTTT. Its protein product is CAWTRTGNTGDSPLHF.

The chain joins TRBV7-8 to TRBJ2-2; the match to TRBD2 covers 11 bases. The CDR3 is 19 residues long. J was trimmed by 1 base and V by 5 bases; bases with no gene match: 12. Germline CDR1 and CDR2: SGHVS and FQNEAQ. CDR3 coding DNA: TGTGCCAGCAGCATTACTCGACTAGCGGGGATTCAGAACACCGGGGAGCTGTTTTTT. The encoded protein is CASSITRLAGIQNTGELFF.

V usage is TRBV6-5 and J usage is TRBJ2-7; TRBD2 matches at 10 bases. The V gene end was trimmed by 4 bases and the J gene end by 7 bases; junction bases not matched to a gene: 10. The CDR3 extends over 15 amino acids. The V gene's germline CDR1 is MNHEY and CDR2 SVGAGI. The CDR3 DNA reads as TGTGCCAGCAGTTTACGGACTAGCGGTACCTCAGAGCAGTACTTC. This translates into CASSLRTSGTSEQYF.

This clone was seen more than once but under ten times. This rearrangement joins TRBV7-9 to TRBJ1-2; 7 positions match TRBD1. Germline-derived CDR1 and CDR2 are SEHNR and FQNEAQ (reference sequence). The CDR3 consists of 13 residues. The V segment lost 2 bases and the J segment 3 bases; nucleotides outside the gene matches: 0. In DNA, the CDR3 is TGTGCCAGCAGCTTACAGGGGGACTATGGCTACACCTTC. It codes for CASSLQGDYGYTF.

The chain recombines TRBV6-5 with TRBJ1-1, with TRBD1 matching over 10 bases. This CDR3 has 14 residues. V was pared by 5 bases and J by 10 bases, with 10 bases of the junction left unmatched. Germline V gene lookup returns CDR1 MNHEY and CDR2 SVGAGI. In DNA form, the CDR3 reads TGTGCCAGCAGTCGGGTACATGGACAGGGGGTAGCTTTCTTT. This translates into CASSRVHGQGVAFF.

The rearrangement joins TRBV9 to TRBJ2-3; D may be TRBD2 (6 bases). Germline V gives CDR1 SGDLS, CDR2 YYNGEE. CDR3 length equals 15 residues. Trimming left V 0 bases short and J 5 bases short, with 13 bases between. This chain's CDR3 is CASSVGASEGDTQYF. The DNA for the CDR3 is TGTGCCAGCAGCGTAGGTGCTAGCGAGGGAGATACGCAGTATTTT.

The V gene is TRBV7-7, the J gene TRBJ2-1, with TRBD2 as a possible D gene (6 bases). Between the trimmed V and J ends, which lost 4 bases and 7 bases, there was a span of 14 bases. CDR3 length: 14 residues. Germline values: CDR1 SSHAT, CDR2 FNYEAQ (reference sequence). The CDR3 sequence is CASSSAGIGNEQFF. DNA of the CDR3: TGTGCCAGCAGCTCGGCGGGAATCGGGAATGAGCAGTTCTTC. The full variable domain, its missing parts supplied by reference TRBV7-7 and TRBJ2-1, is GAGVSQSPRYKVTKRGQDVTLRCDPISSHATLYWYQQALGQGPEFLTYFNYEAQPDKSGLPSDRFSAERPEGSISTLTIQRTEQRDSAMYRCASSSAGIGNEQFFGPGTRLTVL.

The rearrangement joins TRBV7-9 to TRBJ2-7; 9 bases line up with TRBD1. The V gene end was trimmed by 5 bases and the J gene end by 1 base; junction bases not matched to a gene: 6. Per germline, CDR1 SEHNR and CDR2 FQNEAQ (reference sequence). This CDR3 is 15 amino acids long. CDR3 bases: TGTGCCAGCAGCCCGGCGGGACAGGGTTCCTACGAGCAGTACTTC. It yields the protein CASSPAGQGSYEQYF.

The chain uses TRBV29-1 and TRBJ1-5; TRBD1 might be the D (5 bases). Germline CDR1 SQVTM, CDR2 ANQGSEA. This CDR3 contains 13 residues. The ends were cut back, 2 bases at V and 6 bases at J, with 11 bases in the middle. CDR3 in amino acids: CSVETGGGQPQHF. The CDR3, as DNA: TGCAGCGTTGAAACGGGGGGAGGTCAGCCCCAGCATTTT.

This rearrangement joins TRBV27 to TRBJ1-2, with 10 bases aligning to TRBD1. This CDR3 spans 14 amino acids. V shed 5 bases, J shed 3 bases, and the junction held 3 bases outside the gene matches. Germline CDR1 MNHEY, CDR2 SMNVEV (reference sequence). CDR3 bases: TGTGCCAGCAGTCCTGGGACAGGGGACTATGGCTACACCTTC. Its protein product is CASSPGTGDYGYTF.

This clone appeared once. The chain employs TRBV6-5 and TRBJ2-3; 7 bases map to TRBD1. The V gene end was trimmed by 6 bases and the J gene end by 3 bases; junction bases not matched to a gene: 9. The CDR3 spans 15 residues. Germline V gives CDR1 MNHEY, CDR2 SVGAGI. CDR3: CASRTVSTGTDTQYF. The CDR3 coding sequence is TGTGCCAGCAGGACTGTGTCGACAGGGACAGATACGCAGTATTTT.

The J gene is TRBJ2-1, the V gene TRBV30, with D maybe TRBD1 (6 bases). CDR3 size: 16 residues. With 2 bases removed from V and 2 bases from J, the gap between germline ends came to 16 bases. Germline CDR1 reads GTSNPN; CDR2 reads SVGIG (reference sequence). The CDR3 DNA sequence: TGTGCCTGGAGTCCCCGGGACATCGGAACCTACAATGAGCAGTTCTTC. Amino acids: CAWSPRDIGTYNEQFF.

The sample holds many counts of this clone. The V and J genes are TRBV28 and TRBJ2-7; 12 nucleotides match TRBD2. The CDR3 is 17 amino acids. V was clipped by 0 bases and J by 6 bases; unmatched bases: 9. Germline V gene data show CDR1 as MDHEN and CDR2 as SYDVKM. In DNA, the CDR3 is TGTGCCAGCAGTTTATGGAACCTAGCGGGAGGGCCGGGCGAGCAGTACTTC. This encodes CASSLWNLAGGPGEQYF.